The clone carrying this T cell receptor beta chain has only a few counts. Its antigen is unknown. The data derive from a study of T cells after yellow fever vaccination. Findings and caveats of the study: Sorted repertoires could include abundant contaminating clonotypes from bulk cells. Subsequent booster samples again held most clones from primary vaccination (around 96% CD4, 85% to 90% CD8).

J lost 9 bases, V lost 4 bases, and 1 base had no gene match. CDR1 and CDR2 from the germline V gene are LGHDT and YNNKEL (reference sequence). The CDR3 length is 11 residues. 5'RACE template switching generated TCR cDNA, adding a universal primer site and UMIs. TCRdb re-derived calls from the 5' RACE reads in MiXCR, one entry per CDR3 protein. The table records about 500,000 distinct CDR3 sequences, about a sixth of them present only once. The chain carries TRBV3-1 and TRBJ1-2, with 8 bases fitting TRBD1. The starting material was PBMCs, obtained about 5 days after the first yellow fever vaccination. The TCR comes from a man between 18 and 35 years old who received the YFV17D yellow fever vaccine. CDR3 residues: CASSRQGSYTF. The CDR3 nucleotides are TGTGCCAGCAGCCGACAGGGGAGCTACACCTTC.